This TCR beta chain was identified during a study of CD8+ T cells in alopecia areata (dated by TCRdb to the late 2010s). About the investigation overall: High-throughput TCRbeta sequencing was used to examine T cell clonal expansion in alopecia areata in both the C3H/HeJ mouse model and human patients. Scalp tissue and sorted CD4+ and CD8+ peripheral blood T cells from patchy and totalis/universalis alopecia areata patients and from healthy controls were covered by human TCRbeta sequencing. RNA was obtained with the PAXgene miRNA kit for fixed scalp, the miRNeasy kit for PBMCs, and the RNeasy kit for mouse skin. TCRbeta CDR3 regions were amplified by immunoSEQ multiplex PCR using 35 Vbeta forward and 13 Jbeta reverse primers. Clonality in the scalp was compared among normal scalp (n=4), patchy alopecia areata scalp (n=8), and alopecia totalis/universalis scalp (n=8). The paper as a whole reports these results and caveats: Higher clonality and more expanded CD8+ clones were observed in lesional scalp than in normal scalp, particularly in alopecia totalis/universalis, a finding suggestive of antigenic drive. Scalp TCR repertoire analysis is complicated because resident alphabeta T cells in normal human skin are also sequenced, whereas mouse skin is dominated by gammadelta T cells. Shared TCR sequences between patients were less evident than in mice, which may be partly attributable to HLA diversity in the patient population.

Between the V and J ends, shortened by 4 bases and 6 bases respectively, the junction contains 18 bases. From the cysteine up to the phenylalanine, the CDR3 has a length of 15 residues. Only the CDR3 DNA is retained, 45 bases long and in frame from the first base. The germline V gene provides CDR1 SGHRS and CDR2 YFSETQ. Libraries were built with the immunoSEQ multiplex PCR assay. RNA was extracted from all samples and reverse transcribed into cDNA, which served as template for TCR sequencing. First-strand cDNA was synthesized with SuperScript III using a 2:1 mix of oligo-dT and random hexamers. A synthetic immune receptor repertoire was used to gauge amplification bias, and whatever bias remained was removed computationally. As for how the authors treated the data: After raw reads were preprocessed to remove errors, the CDR3 was defined following IMGT conventions as running from the conserved cysteine to phenylalanine. To get clonality, Shannon entropy was normalized by log2 of the number of productive unique TCRs and the result was subtracted from 1. Whether scalp clones were CD4 or CD8 was inferred by matching scalp TCRbeta sequences against CD4 and CD8 repertoires sorted from blood. Held by TCRdb, this immuneACCESS table contains in-frame sequences only and omits some clones. Under half of the omission traces to an unresolved V gene where checked; the cause of the rest is unknown. The DNA was the basis for D and trimming; V, J and clone size are from that table. The sample has some 180,000 clones on record, just over 55% of them singletons. The ten largest clones take up 4.9% of the sample.

PBMCs were separated by density centrifugation and stained for CD3, CD4 and CD8, after which CD4+ and CD8+ T cells were sorted on a FACSAria. Scalp biopsies and blood samples were provided by unaffected controls. As for this clone: The antigen it binds to is not known. Base qualities are not at hand, and no much larger clone is one base apart.

Recombination joined TRBV5-1 with TRBJ2-3, with no reliable assignment of the D segment. The TCR originated in a human donor in good health. The source material was CD8+ T cells sorted from blood. The nucleotide sequence is given as TGCGCCAGCAGCCCTTACCCTGCCCAGAGCGATACGCAGTATTTT. Translated, it gives CASSPYPAQSDTQYF.